The present T cell receptor (beta chain) was sequenced within a study of blood T cell repertoires in COVID-19 (dated by TCRdb to the early 2020s). Background for the entire study: The collaborator samples originated in the United States, Italy and Spain and spanned the acute and convalescent phases of COVID-19. The sample metadata nearly always contained a de-identified subject ID, COVID-19 status, age in years and sex. A freely available public database, intended as a resource for researchers studying the immune response to SARS-CoV-2, is where the repertoires were released. The prospective study material was composed of cDNA or gDNA derived from T cells, B-cell-depleted T cells, or PBMCs. HLA class I and class II types, where available, came from metadata supplied by the sample provider rather than from assay-based typing. The samples were drawn from two sources: the first 160 participants of the ongoing ImmuneRACE study, and 1,254 subjects contributed by 6 global collaborators. Subjects who had been exposed to COVID-19, were actively infected with it, or had recovered from it provided the deeply sampled blood TCRbeta repertoires that made up the dataset.

Findings and caveats that apply to the study as a whole: Clinical and demographic metadata were provided uncurated, with the amount varying by source and participant.

Collaborating institutions collected whole blood in K2EDTA tubes following their own protocols. Collaborator samples were shipped for TCRbeta analysis as frozen whole blood, isolated PBMCs, or DNA extracted from either sample type. V is pared back by 0 bases and J by 0 bases, with 10 bases lying between the germline termini. Including cysteine and phenylalanine, the CDR3 has 16 amino acids. Just CDR3 DNA is preserved here, 48 bases in frame from base 1. Taken from the germline V gene, the CDR1 and CDR2 loops are MNHEY and SVGAGI. The immunoSEQ Assay, a bias-controlled multiplex PCR, was used to amplify TCRbeta CDR3 regions from genomic DNA. Turning to the authors' computational methods: The number of nucleated cells in each sample was estimated from the amplification of reference gene primers within the assay. To quantify the absolute abundance of each unique TCRbeta CDR3 rearrangement, sequence reads were collapsed and filtered. Productive Simpson clonality was computed per sample as the square root of Simpson's diversity index over productive rearrangements. Imported from immuneACCESS, the table was reduced by TCRdb to in-frame sequences with V and J called. These copies leave out some clones; in studies compared against another copy, an unresolved V gene accounts for under half, and the cause of the remainder is not known. The DNA was the basis for D and trimming; V, J and clone size are from that table. This sample is represented by tens of thousands of clones; around 90% of them were singletons. The ten biggest clones cover about 2.3% of the sample.

About this clone itself: Its antigen is not yet known. Nothing much larger sits one base from this clone, and base qualities are not available.

Sequencing was performed on peripheral blood. The origin of this receptor is a human donor with active COVID-19. The donor label of this sample is uncertain. The sequence joins TRBV6-5 to TRBJ2-3, and perhaps TRBD1 as D gene, on 6 matching bases. The encoded CDR3 is CASSYSRGSSTDTQYF. Read as DNA, the sequence is TGTGCCAGCAGTTACTCGAGGGGGAGTAGCACAGATACGCAGTATTTT.